Following are 21 T cell receptor beta chains from one sample sequenced in a study of blood T cell repertoires in COVID-19. Method: immunoSEQ multiplex PCR; TCRdb's copy keeps in-frame clones and lacks some. Of approximately 54,000 clones in the sample, approximately 82% were seen once. The sample comprised peripheral blood. The receptors derive from a human donor in a cohort sampled during active COVID-19.

The CDR3 region has the DNA TGTGCCAGCAGCCAAGGCTTTGATATACGGGGCTACACCTTC. Encoded protein: CASSQGFDIRGYTF. The chain joins TRBV3-1 (or the pseudogene TRBV3-2) to TRBJ1-2; no reliable D call. The CDR3 has 14 residues. V was shortened by 1 base and J by 8 bases, with 14 bases between the two germline ends. Per germline, CDR1 LGHDT and CDR2 YNNKEL (reference sequence).

This clone was detected a few times. This chain uses TRBV14 with TRBJ2-1; TRBD2 agrees at 10 bases. Germline V lookup: CDR1 SGHDN, CDR2 FVKESK. Trimming cost V 1 base and J 3 bases; bases outside gene matches: 0. There are 15 residues in the CDR3. The CDR3 DNA follows: TGTGCCAGCAGCCAAGGGACTAGCGGCTACAATGAGCAGTTCTTC. Translated, it gives CASSQGTSGYNEQFF.

V usage is TRBV20-1 and J usage is TRBJ1-1; D remains ambiguous. Trimming took off 0 bases at V and 7 bases at J, with 6 bases between the two ends. Per the germline V gene, CDR1 is DFQATT and CDR2 is SNEGSKA (reference sequence). The CDR3 is 11 residues long. CDR3 sequence reads: CSARDTREAFF. In nucleotides, the CDR3 is TGCAGTGCTAGAGATACACGTGAAGCTTTCTTT.

This clone showed up just once. The chain is built from TRBV2 and TRBJ1-3; 10 positions match TRBD1. The CDR3 covers 16 residues. J gave up 0 bases and V 1 base, and 0 bases lay outside the gene matches. Germline CDR1 SNHLY, CDR2 FYNNEI. The CDR3 DNA reads as TGTGCCAGCAGTGAAGGGACAGGGGGCTCTGGAAACACCATATATTTT. Translating gives CASSEGTGGSGNTIYF.

The chain uses TRBV7-9 and TRBJ2-2, with 7 bases that match TRBD2. The V gene end was trimmed by 5 bases and the J gene end by 1 base; junction bases not matched to a gene: 4. CDR1 SEHNR and CDR2 FQNEAQ come from the germline V gene (reference sequence). The CDR3 totals 15 residues. DNA of the CDR3: TGTGCCAGCAGCATGACTAGCCAGAACACCGGGGAGCTGTTTTTT. Translated, it gives CASSMTSQNTGELFF.

The chain couples TRBV7-2 to TRBJ2-5; TRBD2 agrees at 7 bases. The CDR3 sequence is 14 residues long. Germline values: CDR1 SGHTA, CDR2 FQGNSA. The ends lost 5 bases at V and 5 bases at J; junction bases unmatched: 8. The CDR3 protein is CASSPGGDIETQYF. The CDR3 DNA reads as TGTGCCAGCAGCCCGGGGGGAGACATTGAGACCCAGTACTTC.

The chain uses TRBV4-1 and TRBJ2-3; D gene unclear. This CDR3 spans 16 amino acids. Trimming shortened V by 4 bases and J by 0 bases, and 14 bases separated the two germline ends. In germline, CDR1 is MGHRA, CDR2 YSYEKL. CDR3 nucleotide sequence: TGCGCCAGCAGCCCCGGCCGGCAGACTAGCACAGATACGCAGTATTTT. As protein: CASSPGRQTSTDTQYF.

The chain combines TRBV6-2 or TRBV6-3 with TRBJ2-7, with TRBD2 identical over 7 bases. The CDR3 is 14 amino acids. The V gene's germline CDR1 is MNHEY and CDR2 SVGEGT. The junction had 14 bases not matched to a gene; V was cut back by 6 bases and J by 9 bases. The CDR3: CASSPSGGTTGQYF. The CDR3 bases are TGTGCCAGCAGCCCCTCCGGGGGGACTACGGGGCAGTACTTC.

The V call is TRBV5-4, the J call TRBJ2-5, with TRBD2 identical over 12 bases. V lost 4 bases and J lost 4; bases outside the gene matches: 8. Germline CDR1 reads SGHNT; CDR2 reads YYREEE (reference sequence). This CDR3 spans 16 amino acids. The CDR3 here is CASSVQLAGGRETQYF. The DNA of the CDR3 is TGTGCCAGCAGCGTTCAACTAGCGGGAGGTCGAGAGACCCAGTACTTC.

This rearrangement joins TRBV12-3 or TRBV12-4 to TRBJ1-1; no definite D call. V dropped 3 bases and J dropped 7 bases, with 9 bases sitting between them. This CDR3 contains 12 residues. The CDR3 bases are TGTGCCAGCAGTTTTTCAGGCCTTGAAGCTTTCTTT. Translating gives CASSFSGLEAFF.

This clone was picked up one time. The chain has TRBV30 and TRBJ1-5, with D perhaps matching TRBD1 (5 bases). Germline lookup yields CDR1 GTSNPN and CDR2 SVGIG (reference sequence). There are 17 residues in the CDR3. Trimming shortened V by 0 bases and J by 0 bases, and 15 bases separated the two germline ends. DNA for the CDR3: TGTGCCTGGAGTGTATGGGCGGGGCCGGGTAGCAATCAGCCCCAGCATTTT. Its protein product is CAWSVWAGPGSNQPQHF. The full variable domain, with the rest looked up from reference TRBV30 and TRBJ1-5, is SQTIHQWPATLVQPVGSPLSLECTVEGTSNPNLYWYRQAAGRGLQLLFYSVGIGQISSEVPQNLSASRPQDRQFILSSKKLLLSDSGFYLCAWSVWAGPGSNQPQHFGDGTRLSIL.

This CDR3 reads CASSKPQVPYEQYF. The CDR3 DNA follows: TGTGCCAGCAGCAAACCACAGGTCCCCTACGAGCAGTACTTC. V usage is TRBV5-4 and J usage is TRBJ2-7; tentative D call: TRBD1 (5 bases). Germline V CDR1 and CDR2: SGHNT, YYREEE (reference sequence). CDR3 length equals 14 residues. The V end was cut by 4 bases, the J end by 2 bases, with 13 bases between.

This clone showed up just a few times. V usage is TRBV27 and J usage is TRBJ2-1; D remains unclear. Germline V gene data show CDR1 as MNHEY and CDR2 as SMNVEV (reference sequence). This CDR3 is built from 13 residues. Trimming took 0 bases from V and 7 from J, leaving 7 bases between them. The CDR3 loop reads CASSLSELNEQFF. CDR3 in DNA: TGTGCCAGCAGTTTATCCGAGCTTAATGAGCAGTTCTTC.

This clone came up once. The rearrangement links TRBV3-1 (or the pseudogene TRBV3-2) to TRBJ2-1, with 9 bases fitting TRBD2. The germline V gene has CDR1 LGHDT and CDR2 YNNKEL (reference sequence). CDR3 size: 14 residues. The V gene end was trimmed by 10 bases and the J gene end by 0 bases; junction bases not matched to a gene: 4. Here the CDR3 DNA reads TGTGCCACGTATAGCGGGAGCTCCTACAATGAGCAGTTCTTC. This sequence encodes CATYSGSSYNEQFF.

This chain connects TRBV19 to TRBJ1-6; no clear D gene. V lost 0 bases and J 10 bases, leaving 10 bases between the germline ends. This CDR3 is 14 amino acids long. Germline CDR1 LNHDA, CDR2 SQIVND (reference sequence). The CDR3 DNA reads as TGTGCCAGTAGTATAGATCTCGGGGTCTCACCCCTCCACTTT. Encoded protein: CASSIDLGVSPLHF.

J is TRBJ1-6 and V is TRBV5-8; D gene ambiguous. V lost 4 bases, J lost 10 bases, and 12 bases lay in between. The CDR3 has 13 amino acids. CDR1 is SGHTS, CDR2 YDEGEE, per germline. This chain's CDR3 is CASSGLRESPLHF. The CDR3 DNA is TGTGCCAGCAGCGGTCTGCGGGAGTCACCCCTCCACTTT.

The rearrangement links TRBV28 to TRBJ2-2; D unclear. The germline V gene encodes CDR1 MDHEN and CDR2 SYDVKM. This CDR3 contains 13 residues. V was pared by 5 bases and J by 3 bases, with 7 bases between. CDR3 bases: TGTGCCAGCAGTCTAGGCTACACCGGGGAGCTGTTTTTT. Translation: CASSLGYTGELFF.

The chain links TRBV6-6 to TRBJ1-2; D gene ambiguous. The CDR3 is made up of 14 amino acids. CDR1 and CDR2 (germline): MNHNY, SVGAGI (reference sequence). The ends were cut back, 7 bases at V and 8 bases at J, with 20 bases in the middle. As DNA, the CDR3 is TGTGCCAGCAATCAAGAAGAGTATGGTGAGGGCTACACCTTC. It is translated as CASNQEEYGEGYTF.

The rearrangement uses TRBV9 and TRBJ2-7; no firm D call. CDR3 length: 14 amino acids. From germline, CDR1 is SGDLS and CDR2 YYNGEE. Trimming left V 3 bases short and J 3 bases short, with 13 bases between. The CDR3 DNA sequence: TGTGCCAGCAGCGCGGGTGTGCTGGACTACGAGCAGTACTTC. Its translation: CASSAGVLDYEQYF. Variable domain in full (rest from reference TRBV9 and TRBJ2-7): DSGVTQTPKHLITATGQRVTLRCSPRSGDLSVYWYQQSLDQGLQFLIQYYNGEERAKGNILERFSAQQFPDLHSELNLSSLELGDSALYFCASSAGVLDYEQYFGPGTRLTVT.

The rearrangement joins TRBV9 to TRBJ2-2; 14 nucleotides align to TRBD2. Trimming removed 0 bases from V and 4 bases from J; junction bases left unmatched: 11. Germline V gene data show CDR1 as SGDLS and CDR2 as YYNGEE. This CDR3 has 20 residues. The CDR3 spells CASSVGEGLAGVPGTGELFF. The CDR3 DNA reads TGTGCCAGCAGCGTAGGGGAGGGACTAGCGGGAGTCCCAGGCACCGGGGAGCTGTTTTTT.

This chain joins TRBV5-1 and TRBJ1-5, with D maybe TRBD1 (6 bases). The CDR3 sequence is 15 residues long. The V and J ends lost 0 bases and 3 bases respectively, with 10 bases between them. Germline CDR1 reads SGHRS; CDR2 reads YFSETQ. The CDR3: CASSLAGDNNQPQHF. The CDR3 bases are TGCGCCAGCAGCTTGGCCGGGGACAACAATCAGCCCCAGCATTTT.